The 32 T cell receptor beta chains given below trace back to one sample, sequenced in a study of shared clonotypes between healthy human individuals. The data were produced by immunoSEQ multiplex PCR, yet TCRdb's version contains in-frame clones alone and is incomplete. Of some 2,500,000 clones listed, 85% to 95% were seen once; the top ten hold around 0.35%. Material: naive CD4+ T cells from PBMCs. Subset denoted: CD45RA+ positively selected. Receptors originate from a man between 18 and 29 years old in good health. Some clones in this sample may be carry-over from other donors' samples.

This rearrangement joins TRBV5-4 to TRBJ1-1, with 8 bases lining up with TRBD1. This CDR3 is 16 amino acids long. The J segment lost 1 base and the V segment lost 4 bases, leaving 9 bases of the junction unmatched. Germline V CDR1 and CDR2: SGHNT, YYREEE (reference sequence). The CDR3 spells CASSPGQGGGNTEAFF. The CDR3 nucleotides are TGTGCCAGCAGCCCTGGACAGGGTGGGGGGAACACTGAAGCTTTCTTT. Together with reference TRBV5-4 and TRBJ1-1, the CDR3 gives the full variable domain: ETGVTQSPTHLIKTRGQQVTLRCSSQSGHNTVSWYQQALGQGPQFIFQYYREEENGRGNFPPRFSGLQFPNYSSELNVNALELDDSALYLCASSPGQGGGNTEAFFGQGTRLTVV.

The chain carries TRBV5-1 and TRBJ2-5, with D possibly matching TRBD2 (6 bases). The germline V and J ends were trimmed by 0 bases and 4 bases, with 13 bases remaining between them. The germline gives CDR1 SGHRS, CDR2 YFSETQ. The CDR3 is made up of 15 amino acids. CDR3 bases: TGCGCCAGCAGCTTGGCCTTGGGAGGAGGAGAGACCCAGTACTTC. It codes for CASSLALGGGETQYF.

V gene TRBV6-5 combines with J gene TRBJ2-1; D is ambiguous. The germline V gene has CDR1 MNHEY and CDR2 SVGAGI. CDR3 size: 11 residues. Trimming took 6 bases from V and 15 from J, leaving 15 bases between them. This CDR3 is CASSSGALAFF. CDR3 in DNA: TGTGCCAGCAGCTCTGGAGCCCTGGCGTTCTTC.

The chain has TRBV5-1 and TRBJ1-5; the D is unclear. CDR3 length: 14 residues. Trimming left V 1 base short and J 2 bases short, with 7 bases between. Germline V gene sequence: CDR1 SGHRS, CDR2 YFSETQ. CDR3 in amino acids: CASSLIPGNQPQHF. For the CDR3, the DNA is TGCGCCAGCAGCTTGATCCCAGGCAATCAGCCCCAGCATTTT. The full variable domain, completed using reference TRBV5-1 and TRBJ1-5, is KAGVTQTPRYLIKTRGQQVTLSCSPISGHRSVSWYQQTPGQGLQFLFEYFSETQRNKGNFPGRFSGRQFSNSRSEMNVSTLELGDSALYLCASSLIPGNQPQHFGDGTRLSIL.

The CDR3 here is CASSDPINSGTGPGTNEQFF. The CDR3 coding sequence is TGTGCCAGCAGCGACCCAATAAACTCCGGGACAGGGCCGGGCACCAATGAGCAGTTCTTC. The chain uses TRBV9 and TRBJ2-1; 9 nucleotides agree with TRBD1. The CDR3 contains 20 residues. Losses at the gene ends were 3 bases for V and 6 bases for J; bases not matched to a gene: 22. Germline V CDR1 and CDR2: SGDLS, YYNGEE.

The CDR3 reads CASSKAGSGRRSSYEQYF. DNA for the CDR3: TGTGCCAGCTCCAAGGCGGGTAGCGGGAGGCGGAGCTCCTACGAGCAGTACTTC. The genes are TRBV11-1 and TRBJ2-7; 10 bases are a match to TRBD2. The germline V gene has CDR1 SGHAT and CDR2 FQDESV (reference sequence). With V trimmed by 8 bases and J by 0 bases, 16 bases remained unmatched. This CDR3 region has 18 residues.

CDR3 coding DNA: TGTGCCAGCTCGCTAGGGCCATCCCAAGAGACCCAGTACTTC. The encoded protein is CASSLGPSQETQYF. The chain has TRBV9 and TRBJ2-5; no firm D call. CDR3 size: 14 residues. CDR1 is SGDLS, CDR2 YYNGEE, per germline. The V and J ends lost 7 bases and 1 base respectively, with 14 bases between them. The full variable domain, completed using reference TRBV9 and TRBJ2-5, is DSGVTQTPKHLITATGQRVTLRCSPRSGDLSVYWYQQSLDQGLQFLIQYYNGEERAKGNILERFSAQQFPDLHSELNLSSLELGDSALYFCASSLGPSQETQYFGPGTRLLVL.

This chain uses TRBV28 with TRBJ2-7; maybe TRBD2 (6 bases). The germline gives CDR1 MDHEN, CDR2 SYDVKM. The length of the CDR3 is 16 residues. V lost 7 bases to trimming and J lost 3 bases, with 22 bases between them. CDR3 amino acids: CASTRRGAPDVYEQYF. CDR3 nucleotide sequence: TGTGCCAGCACCCGTCGCGGGGCGCCTGATGTCTACGAGCAGTACTTC. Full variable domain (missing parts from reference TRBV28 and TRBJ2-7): DVKVTQSSRYLVKRTGEKVFLECVQDMDHENMFWYRQDPGLGLRLIYFSYDVKMKEKGDIPEGYSVSREKKERFSLILESASTNQTSMYLCASTRRGAPDVYEQYFGPGTRLTVT.

The CDR3 DNA reads TGTGCCAGCAGTTTGATTCAGGGGGCCAGCTACGAGCAGTACTTC. Residues: CASSLIQGASYEQYF. The chain links TRBV28 to TRBJ2-7; 8 bases map to TRBD1. Germline lookup yields CDR1 MDHEN and CDR2 SYDVKM. With 3 bases clipped from V and 3 bases from J, the junction kept 7 bases outside the gene matches. The CDR3 loop spans 15 amino acids.

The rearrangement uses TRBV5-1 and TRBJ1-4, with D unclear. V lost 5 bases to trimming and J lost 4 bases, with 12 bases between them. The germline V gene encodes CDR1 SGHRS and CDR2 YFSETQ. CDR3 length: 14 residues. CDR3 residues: CASSSGPNNEKLFF. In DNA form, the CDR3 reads TGCGCCAGCAGTTCGGGTCCCAATAATGAAAAACTGTTTTTT. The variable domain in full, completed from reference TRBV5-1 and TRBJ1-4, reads KAGVTQTPRYLIKTRGQQVTLSCSPISGHRSVSWYQQTPGQGLQFLFEYFSETQRNKGNFPGRFSGRQFSNSRSEMNVSTLELGDSALYLCASSSGPNNEKLFFGSGTQLSVL.

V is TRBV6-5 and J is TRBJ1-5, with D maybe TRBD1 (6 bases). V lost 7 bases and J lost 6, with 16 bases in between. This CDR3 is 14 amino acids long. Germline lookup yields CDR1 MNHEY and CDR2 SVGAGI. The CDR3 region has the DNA TGTGCCAGCAAAAGGGGGGGCTCGGGTCAGCCCCAGCATTTT. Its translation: CASKRGGSGQPQHF.

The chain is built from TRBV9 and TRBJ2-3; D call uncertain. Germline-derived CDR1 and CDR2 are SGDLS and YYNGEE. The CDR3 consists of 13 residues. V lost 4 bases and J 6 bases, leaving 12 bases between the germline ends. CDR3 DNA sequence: TGTGCCAGCAGCCTCCTCCCCTTGGATACGCAGTATTTT. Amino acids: CASSLLPLDTQYF.

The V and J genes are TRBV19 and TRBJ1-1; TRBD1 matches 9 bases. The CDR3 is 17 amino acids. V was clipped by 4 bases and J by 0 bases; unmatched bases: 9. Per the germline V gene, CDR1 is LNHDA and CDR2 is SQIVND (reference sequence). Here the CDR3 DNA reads TGTGCCAGTAGTAGCAGGACAGGGGTGGCAATGAACACTGAAGCTTTCTTT. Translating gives CASSSRTGVAMNTEAFF.

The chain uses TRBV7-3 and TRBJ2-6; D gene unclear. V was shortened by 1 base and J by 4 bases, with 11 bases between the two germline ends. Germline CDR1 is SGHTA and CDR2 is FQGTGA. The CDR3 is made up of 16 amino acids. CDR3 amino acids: CASSLIPPDGANVLTF. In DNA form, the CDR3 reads TGTGCCAGCAGCTTAATCCCCCCGGACGGGGCCAACGTCCTGACTTTC.

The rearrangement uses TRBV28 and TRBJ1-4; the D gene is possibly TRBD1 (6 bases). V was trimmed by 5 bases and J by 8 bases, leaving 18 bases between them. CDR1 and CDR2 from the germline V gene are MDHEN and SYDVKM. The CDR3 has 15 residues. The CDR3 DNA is TGTGCCAGCAGTACCCGGCCAGGGGCGGGGGAAAAACTGTTTTTT. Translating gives CASSTRPGAGEKLFF.

CDR3 nucleotide sequence: TGCGCCAGCAGCCCGAGGGGGCTGACCTTGAACACTGAAGCTTTCTTT. Translation: CASSPRGLTLNTEAFF. The chain couples TRBV5-1 to TRBJ1-1; 7 nucleotides match TRBD1. Losses at the gene ends were 4 bases for V and 0 bases for J; bases not matched to a gene: 9. The CDR3 has 16 amino acids. CDR1 is SGHRS, CDR2 YFSETQ, per germline.

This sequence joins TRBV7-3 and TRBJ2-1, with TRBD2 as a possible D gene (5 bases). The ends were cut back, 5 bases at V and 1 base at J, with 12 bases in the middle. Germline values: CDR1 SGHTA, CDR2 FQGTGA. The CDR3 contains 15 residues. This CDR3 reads CASSAQLVSYNEQFF. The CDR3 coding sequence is TGTGCCAGCAGCGCGCAACTAGTGTCCTACAATGAGCAGTTCTTC. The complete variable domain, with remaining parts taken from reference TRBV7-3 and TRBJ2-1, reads GAGVSQTPSNKVTEKGKYVELRCDPISGHTALYWYRQSLGQGPEFLIYFQGTGAADDSGLPNDRFFAVRPEGSVSTLKIQRTERGDSAVYLCASSAQLVSYNEQFFGPGTRLTVL.

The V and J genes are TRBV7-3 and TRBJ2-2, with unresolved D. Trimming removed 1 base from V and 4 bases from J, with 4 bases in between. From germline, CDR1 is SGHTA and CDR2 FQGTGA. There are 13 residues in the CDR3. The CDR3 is CASSLIITGELFF. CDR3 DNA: TGTGCCAGCAGCTTAATAATCACCGGGGAGCTGTTTTTT.

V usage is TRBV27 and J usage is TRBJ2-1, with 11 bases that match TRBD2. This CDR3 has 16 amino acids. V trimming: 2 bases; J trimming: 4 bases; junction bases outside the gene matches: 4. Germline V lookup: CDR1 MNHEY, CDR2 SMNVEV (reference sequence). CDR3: CASSLRRTSGYNEQFF. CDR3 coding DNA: TGTGCCAGCAGTTTAAGGAGGACTAGCGGGTACAATGAGCAGTTCTTC.

The CDR3 region is CASSPQGLRAVVGELFF. The CDR3 DNA reads as TGTGCCAGCAGCCCACAGGGGCTAAGGGCCGTTGTCGGGGAGCTGTTTTTT. The chain joins TRBV7-2 to TRBJ2-2; 7 bases fit TRBD1. Germline V gives CDR1 SGHTA, CDR2 FQGNSA. V lost 5 bases to trimming and J lost 7 bases; unmatched junction nucleotides: 16. The CDR3 runs 17 residues.

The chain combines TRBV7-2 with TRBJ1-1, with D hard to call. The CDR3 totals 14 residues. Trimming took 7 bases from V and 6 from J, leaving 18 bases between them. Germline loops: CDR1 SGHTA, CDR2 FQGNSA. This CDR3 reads CASTERVHDPEAFF. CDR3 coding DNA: TGTGCCAGCACCGAAAGGGTCCATGACCCTGAAGCTTTCTTT.

In DNA form, the CDR3 reads TGTGCCAGCTCACAGTCGGGAGGTAGCAGATTCACAGATACGCAGTATTTT. As protein: CASSQSGGSRFTDTQYF. The chain is built from TRBV18 and TRBJ2-3; 7 nucleotides align to TRBD2. V was clipped by 4 bases and J by 2 bases; unmatched bases: 12. The CDR3 covers 17 residues. Germline values: CDR1 KGHSH, CDR2 LQKENI. Using reference TRBV18 and TRBJ2-3 for the parts outside the CDR3, the full variable domain is NAGVMQNPRHLVRRRGQEARLRCSPMKGHSHVYWYRQLPEEGLKFMVYLQKENIIDESGMPKERFSAEFPKEGPSILRIQQVVRGDSAAYFCASSQSGGSRFTDTQYFGPGTRLTVL.

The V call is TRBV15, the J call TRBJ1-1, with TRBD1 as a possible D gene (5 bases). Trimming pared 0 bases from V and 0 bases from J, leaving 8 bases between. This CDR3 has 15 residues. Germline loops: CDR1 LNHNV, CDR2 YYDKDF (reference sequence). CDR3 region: CATSRDLQVNTEAFF. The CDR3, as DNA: TGTGCCACCAGCAGAGACCTACAGGTGAACACTGAAGCTTTCTTT.

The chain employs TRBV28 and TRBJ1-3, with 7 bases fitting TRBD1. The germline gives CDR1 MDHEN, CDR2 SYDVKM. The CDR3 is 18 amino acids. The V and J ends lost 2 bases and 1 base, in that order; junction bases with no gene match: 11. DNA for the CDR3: TGTGCCAGCAGTTTAGAGCAAAACAGGGGAATTTCTGGAAACACCATATATTTT. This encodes CASSLEQNRGISGNTIYF.

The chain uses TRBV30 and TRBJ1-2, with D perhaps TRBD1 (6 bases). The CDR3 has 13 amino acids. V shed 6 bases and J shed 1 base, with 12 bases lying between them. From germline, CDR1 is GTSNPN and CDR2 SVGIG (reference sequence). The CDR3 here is CACPQGSNYGYTF. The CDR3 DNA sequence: TGTGCCTGCCCACAGGGAAGTAACTATGGCTACACCTTC.

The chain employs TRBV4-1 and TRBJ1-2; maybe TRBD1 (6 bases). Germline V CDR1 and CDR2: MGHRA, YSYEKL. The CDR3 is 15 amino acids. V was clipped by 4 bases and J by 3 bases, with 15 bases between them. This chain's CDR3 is CASSRIRGADYGYTF. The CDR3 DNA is TGCGCCAGCAGCCGAATTCGGGGGGCGGACTATGGCTACACCTTC.

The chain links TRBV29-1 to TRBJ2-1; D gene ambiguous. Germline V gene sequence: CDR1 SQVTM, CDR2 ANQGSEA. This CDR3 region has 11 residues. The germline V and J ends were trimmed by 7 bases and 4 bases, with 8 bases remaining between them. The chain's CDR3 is CSGDIYNEQFF. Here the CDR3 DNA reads TGCAGCGGTGACATTTACAATGAGCAGTTCTTC.

The CDR3 is CASSLGGRGAETQYF. DNA of the CDR3: TGTGCCAGCAGCTTAGGGGGCAGGGGTGCGGAGACCCAGTACTTC. This chain links TRBV11-2 with TRBJ2-5, with D perhaps matching TRBD1 (6 bases). Germline V gene lookup returns CDR1 SGHAT and CDR2 FQNNGV. Trimming pared 1 base from V and 5 bases from J, leaving 14 bases between. This CDR3 is 15 amino acids long.

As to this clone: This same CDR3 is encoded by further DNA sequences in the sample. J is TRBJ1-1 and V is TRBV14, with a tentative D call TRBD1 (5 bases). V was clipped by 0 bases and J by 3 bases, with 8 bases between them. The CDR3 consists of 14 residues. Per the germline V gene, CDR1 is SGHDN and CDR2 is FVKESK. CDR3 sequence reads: CASSQDGGYTEAFF. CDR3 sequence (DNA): TGTGCCAGCAGCCAAGATGGGGGATACACTGAAGCTTTCTTT.

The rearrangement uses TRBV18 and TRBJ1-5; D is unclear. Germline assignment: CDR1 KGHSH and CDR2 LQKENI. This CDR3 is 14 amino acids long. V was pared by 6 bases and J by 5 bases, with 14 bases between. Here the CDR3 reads CASSTSGLDQPQHF. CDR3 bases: TGTGCCAGCTCTACCTCCGGACTTGATCAGCCCCAGCATTTT.

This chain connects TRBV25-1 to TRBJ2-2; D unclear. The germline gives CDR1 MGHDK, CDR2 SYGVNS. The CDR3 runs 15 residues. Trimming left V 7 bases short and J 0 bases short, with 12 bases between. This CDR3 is CASKVGTPNTGELFF. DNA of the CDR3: TGTGCCAGCAAAGTTGGCACCCCGAACACCGGGGAGCTGTTTTTT.

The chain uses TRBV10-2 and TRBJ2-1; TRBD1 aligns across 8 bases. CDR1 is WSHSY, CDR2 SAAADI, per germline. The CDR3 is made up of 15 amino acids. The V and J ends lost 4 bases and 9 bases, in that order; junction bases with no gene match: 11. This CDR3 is CASSVEQGVGSEQFF. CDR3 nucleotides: TGCGCCAGCAGTGTGGAACAGGGGGTTGGTAGTGAGCAGTTCTTC.